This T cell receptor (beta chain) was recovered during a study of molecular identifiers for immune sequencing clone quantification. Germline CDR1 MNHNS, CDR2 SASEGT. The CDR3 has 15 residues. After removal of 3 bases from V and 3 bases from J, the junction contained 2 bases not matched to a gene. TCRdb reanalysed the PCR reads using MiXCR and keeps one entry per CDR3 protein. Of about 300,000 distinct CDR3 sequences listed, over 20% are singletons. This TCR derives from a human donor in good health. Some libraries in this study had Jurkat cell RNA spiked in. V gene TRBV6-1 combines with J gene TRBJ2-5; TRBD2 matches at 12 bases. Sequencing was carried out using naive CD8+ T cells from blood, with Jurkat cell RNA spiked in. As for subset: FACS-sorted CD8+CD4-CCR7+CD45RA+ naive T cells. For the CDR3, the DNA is TGTGCCAGCAGTGATTGGACTAGCGGGGAAGAGACCCAGTACTTC. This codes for CASSDWTSGEETQYF.